Below are 27 T cell receptor beta chains sequenced from a single sample in a study of cytomegalovirus exposure and HLA in healthy donors. The PCR was carried out with 60 Vbeta primers and 13 Jbeta primers. Measured with immunoSEQ multiplex PCR; TCRdb has only the in-frame clones, and not every one. The sample includes 75,000 to 95,000 clones, 70% to 85% of them seen just once. The source material was PBMCs. These receptors all stem from a human donor in good health.

The chain carries TRBV7-2 and TRBJ2-7; D is undetermined. The CDR3 covers 12 residues. CDR1 and CDR2 from the germline V gene are SGHTA and FQGNSA. V dropped 0 bases and J dropped 4 bases, with 4 bases sitting between them. The CDR3 sequence is CASSLAEYEQYF. The DNA for the CDR3 is TGTGCCAGCAGCTTAGCTGAGTACGAGCAGTACTTC.

The J gene is TRBJ2-5, the V gene TRBV5-4, with D perhaps matching TRBD2 (6 bases). In germline, CDR1 is SGHNT, CDR2 YYREEE (reference sequence). The CDR3 covers 14 residues. Trimming took 4 bases from V and 2 from J, leaving 12 bases between them. The CDR3 sequence: CASSTGTVQETQYF. The CDR3 DNA is TGTGCCAGCAGCACGGGGACTGTTCAAGAGACCCAGTACTTC.

The V gene is TRBV6-1, the J gene TRBJ1-1, with D tentatively TRBD1 (6 bases). CDR1 MNHNS and CDR2 SASEGT come from the germline V gene. The V and J ends lost 6 bases and 1 base respectively, with 15 bases between them. This CDR3 has 15 amino acids. The CDR3 is CASRSQGQPNTEAFF. The CDR3 DNA reads as TGTGCCAGCAGGTCCCAAGGACAGCCGAACACTGAAGCTTTCTTT.

The J gene is TRBJ1-1, the V gene TRBV7-2; no definite D call. Looked up from germline, CDR1 is SGHTA and CDR2 is FQGNSA. V gave up 5 bases and J gave up 1 base, with 11 bases separating them. CDR3 length: 14 amino acids. CDR3 sequence reads: CASSPREGNTEAFF. In DNA form, the CDR3 reads TGTGCCAGCAGCCCCCGGGAGGGGAACACTGAAGCTTTCTTT.

This chain links TRBV5-4 with TRBJ2-1; 9 positions match TRBD1. The junction had 8 bases not matched to a gene; V was cut back by 4 bases and J by 3 bases. The CDR3 loop spans 16 amino acids. Germline CDR1 reads SGHNT; CDR2 reads YYREEE (reference sequence). The CDR3 region is CASSQLGQGLYNEQFF. Written as DNA, the CDR3 is TGTGCCAGCAGCCAACTGGGACAGGGCCTCTACAATGAGCAGTTCTTC. The complete variable domain, with remaining parts taken from reference TRBV5-4 and TRBJ2-1, reads ETGVTQSPTHLIKTRGQQVTLRCSSQSGHNTVSWYQQALGQGPQFIFQYYREEENGRGNFPPRFSGLQFPNYSSELNVNALELDDSALYLCASSQLGQGLYNEQFFGPGTRLTVL.

This clone has more than one count but fewer than ten. This chain uses TRBV5-1 with TRBJ2-7; the match to TRBD1 covers 7 bases. CDR1 SGHRS and CDR2 YFSETQ come from the germline V gene. The CDR3 length is 14 residues. With 0 bases clipped from V and 7 bases from J, the junction kept 7 bases outside the gene matches. This chain's CDR3 is CASSLAQGRGEQYF. The CDR3 region has the DNA TGCGCCAGCAGCTTGGCACAGGGGAGAGGGGAGCAGTACTTC. The variable domain in full, with the rest retrieved from reference TRBV5-1 and TRBJ2-7, is KAGVTQTPRYLIKTRGQQVTLSCSPISGHRSVSWYQQTPGQGLQFLFEYFSETQRNKGNFPGRFSGRQFSNSRSEMNVSTLELGDSALYLCASSLAQGRGEQYFGPGTRLTVT.

This clone was detected ten times or more. The chain combines TRBV21-1 with TRBJ1-5. TRBV21-1 is a pseudogene locus. The CDR3 loop spans 11 amino acids. DNA for the CDR3: TGTGCCAGCAGTTCGGATCAGCCCCAGCATTTT. It codes for CASSSDQPQHF.

This chain joins TRBV5-8 and TRBJ2-7; TRBD1 matches 10 bases. Germline assignment: CDR1 SGHTS and CDR2 YDEGEE. Trimming at V came to 3 bases and at J to 3 bases, leaving 0 bases not matched to a gene. The CDR3 extends over 13 amino acids. DNA of the CDR3: TGTGCCAGCAGCTGGACAGGGGGCTACGAGCAGTACTTC. Amino acids: CASSWTGGYEQYF.

The chain employs TRBV19 and TRBJ2-6, with D perhaps matching TRBD2 (6 bases). The germline V and J ends were trimmed by 3 bases and 0 bases, with 15 bases remaining between them. Germline loops: CDR1 LNHDA, CDR2 SQIVND (reference sequence). There are 18 residues in the CDR3. The CDR3 here is CASSMVAGRSSGANVLTF. DNA for the CDR3: TGTGCCAGTAGTATGGTTGCGGGACGGTCCTCTGGGGCCAACGTCCTGACTTTC.

The chain combines TRBV20-1 with TRBJ2-3; no clear D. V was shortened by 5 bases and J by 12 bases, with 6 bases between the two germline ends. This CDR3 comprises 8 residues. CDR1 and CDR2 (germline): DFQATT, SNEGSKA (reference sequence). The CDR3 DNA is TGCAGTGCTGGGCCCCAGTATTTT. Translating it yields CSAGPQYF.

The chain links TRBV4-3 to TRBJ2-7; a possible D gene is TRBD2 (5 bases). Per the germline V gene, CDR1 is LGHNA and CDR2 is YSLEER. V lost 1 base, J lost 2 bases, and 21 bases lay in between. This CDR3 contains 18 residues. The CDR3 spells CASSQAVPGVDFAYEQYF. The CDR3 nucleotides read TGCGCCAGCAGCCAAGCGGTCCCCGGAGTGGACTTTGCCTACGAGCAGTACTTC.

The rearrangement joins TRBV27 to TRBJ1-5; 7 nucleotides line up with TRBD1. V trimming: 4 bases; J trimming: 9 bases; junction bases outside the gene matches: 12. The CDR3 contains 15 residues. In germline, CDR1 is MNHEY, CDR2 SMNVEV (reference sequence). CDR3 coding DNA: TGTGCCAGCAGTTCGACCGGACAGGCCTTGAGGCCCCAGCATTTT. Amino acids: CASSSTGQALRPQHF.

The chain carries TRBV7-2 and TRBJ1-2; no clear D gene. Germline V CDR1 and CDR2: SGHTA, FQGNSA. The CDR3 contains 15 residues. Trimming pared 1 base from V and 2 bases from J, leaving 11 bases between. CDR3 loop: CASSLVADGNYGYTF. The CDR3 nucleotides read TGTGCCAGCAGCTTAGTGGCAGATGGCAACTATGGCTACACCTTC.

J is TRBJ2-5 and V is TRBV7-2; D remains unclear. In germline, CDR1 is SGHTA, CDR2 FQGNSA. The CDR3 length is 13 residues. With 3 bases removed from V and 2 bases from J, the gap between germline ends came to 7 bases. CDR3 residues: CASSLSPQETQYF. In DNA form, the CDR3 reads TGTGCCAGCAGCTTGAGCCCACAAGAGACCCAGTACTTC.

This clone was seen repeatedly, ten times or more. The J gene is TRBJ2-7, the V gene TRBV5-6, with D possibly matching TRBD2 (7 bases). Germline-derived CDR1 and CDR2 are SGHDT and YYEEEE. V was shortened by 0 bases and J by 5 bases, with 12 bases between the two germline ends. This CDR3 comprises 14 residues. The CDR3 here is CASSLGGGLDEQYF. For the CDR3, the DNA is TGTGCCAGCAGCTTGGGGGGGGGCTTGGACGAGCAGTACTTC.

This CDR3 is CASSPALAGNLQWETQYF. The CDR3 DNA reads TGTGCCAGCAGCCCCGCACTAGCGGGAAACTTACAGTGGGAGACCCAGTACTTC. The gene calls are TRBV5-6 and TRBJ2-5, with 10 bases matching TRBD2. J gave up 5 bases and V 4 bases, and 17 bases lay outside the gene matches. There are 18 residues in the CDR3. Germline V gene data show CDR1 as SGHDT and CDR2 as YYEEEE.

This clone was seen a single time. One end of the junction is discordant with germline, which a read error may explain. CDR3 coding DNA: TGCGCCAGCAGCTCACTGGACAGGGCCCCCTATGGCTACCCCTTC. Translated, it gives CASSSLDRAPYGYPF. The V and J genes are TRBV5-1 and TRBJ1-2, with 8 bases that match TRBD1. The CDR3 loop spans 15 amino acids. Germline lookup yields CDR1 SGHRS and CDR2 YFSETQ.

This rearrangement joins TRBV4-3 to TRBJ2-5; TRBD2 is a possible D gene (5 bases). The CDR3 consists of 14 residues. V lost 5 bases to trimming and J lost 3 bases, with 13 bases between them. Germline V lookup: CDR1 LGHNA, CDR2 YSLEER. This chain's CDR3 is CASSSRTGEETQYF. CDR3 in DNA: TGCGCCAGCAGCTCCCGGACTGGAGAAGAGACCCAGTACTTC.

This clone occurred a few times. The V gene is TRBV6-1, the J gene TRBJ2-7; D possibly corresponds to TRBD2 (6 bases). The CDR3 spans 15 residues. Trimming left V 2 bases short and J 3 bases short, with 14 bases between. In germline, CDR1 is MNHNS, CDR2 SASEGT. CDR3 bases: TGTGCCAGCAGTGAATGGCAGGGAGGTCTCTACGAGCAGTACTTC. Protein product: CASSEWQGGLYEQYF.

This chain connects TRBV9 to TRBJ2-5; TRBD2 is a possible D gene (5 bases). CDR1 is SGDLS, CDR2 YYNGEE, per germline. Between the trimmed V and J ends, which lost 0 bases and 4 bases, there was a span of 13 bases. The CDR3 covers 15 residues. In nucleotides, the CDR3 is TGTGCCAGCAGCGTAGGTTACAGCGCGGGAGAGACCCAGTACTTC. Its protein product is CASSVGYSAGETQYF.

The rearrangement uses TRBV27 and TRBJ2-7; 7 positions match TRBD2. This CDR3 contains 14 residues. With 7 bases clipped from V and 2 bases from J, the junction kept 8 bases outside the gene matches. Germline V CDR1 and CDR2: MNHEY, SMNVEV (reference sequence). The CDR3 coding sequence is TGTGCCAGCATTAATATTCGGGGGGCCTACGAGCAGTACTTC. Translation gives CASINIRGAYEQYF.

This clone was seen just once. The gene calls are TRBV7-2 and TRBJ2-3, with 11 positions matching TRBD1. Germline CDR1 and CDR2: SGHTA and FQGNSA. The V gene end was trimmed by 4 bases and the J gene end by 7 bases; junction bases not matched to a gene: 10. The CDR3 has 16 amino acids. CDR3 region: CASSSAGTGGMNTQYF. CDR3 DNA: TGTGCCAGCAGCTCTGCCGGGACAGGGGGTATGAATACGCAGTATTTT.

This clone was seen a single time. The rearrangement uses TRBV5-1 and TRBJ2-1; TRBD2 agrees at 7 bases. The CDR3 is 19 amino acids. The V and J ends lost 0 bases and 0 bases, in that order; junction bases with no gene match: 12. Per germline, CDR1 SGHRS and CDR2 YFSETQ. CDR3 amino acids: CASSLAGGVTGTSYNEQFF. CDR3 bases: TGCGCCAGCAGCTTGGCGGGGGGTGTCACGGGGACCTCCTACAATGAGCAGTTCTTC. The whole variable domain, remainder taken from reference TRBV5-1 and TRBJ2-1, is KAGVTQTPRYLIKTRGQQVTLSCSPISGHRSVSWYQQTPGQGLQFLFEYFSETQRNKGNFPGRFSGRQFSNSRSEMNVSTLELGDSALYLCASSLAGGVTGTSYNEQFFGPGTRLTVL.

This clone was recorded a few times. The V call is TRBV25-1, the J call TRBJ2-2, with TRBD1 identical over 7 bases. CDR3 length: 14 residues. Germline V gene lookup returns CDR1 MGHDK and CDR2 SYGVNS. The V and J ends lost 6 bases and 2 bases, in that order; junction bases with no gene match: 3. CDR3 protein: CASRRTGNTGELFF. In DNA form, the CDR3 reads TGTGCCAGCAGGAGGACAGGAAACACCGGGGAGCTGTTTTTT.

The chain uses TRBV9 and TRBJ2-6, with D unresolved. The ends were cut back, 4 bases at V and 0 bases at J, with 17 bases in the middle. The CDR3 is 18 residues long. Germline CDR1 is SGDLS and CDR2 is YYNGEE. The CDR3 here is CASSHSRDSRSGANVLTF. CDR3 in DNA: TGTGCCAGCAGCCATTCCCGAGACTCCCGCTCTGGGGCCAACGTCCTGACTTTC. The variable domain in full, with the rest retrieved from reference TRBV9 and TRBJ2-6, is DSGVTQTPKHLITATGQRVTLRCSPRSGDLSVYWYQQSLDQGLQFLIQYYNGEERAKGNILERFSAQQFPDLHSELNLSSLELGDSALYFCASSHSRDSRSGANVLTFGAGSRLTVL.

The rearrangement uses TRBV6-6 and TRBJ2-7, with no clear D. V gave up 5 bases and J gave up 2 bases, with 7 bases separating them. Germline lookup yields CDR1 MNHNY and CDR2 SVGAGI (reference sequence). This CDR3 region has 12 residues. The CDR3 DNA reads TGTGCCAGCAGTCCGACAACCTACGAGCAGTACTTC. Its protein is CASSPTTYEQYF.

The V call is TRBV7-9, the J call TRBJ1-6; TRBD1 is a possible D gene (5 bases). Trimming took off 2 bases at V and 7 bases at J, with 12 bases between the two ends. The CDR3 consists of 15 residues. Germline V lookup: CDR1 SEHNR, CDR2 FQNEAQ (reference sequence). The CDR3 DNA sequence: TGTGCCAGCAGCTTATCAGAGGGGAGGAATTCACCCCTCCACTTT. Its translation: CASSLSEGRNSPLHF.